This T cell receptor (beta chain) was recorded in a study of CD8 T cells in Susac syndrome. Study-wide context: Treatment status at blood draw for the Susac syndrome patients was therapy-naive, corticosteroids, or intravenous immunoglobulin alone.

Sequencing of TCR beta covered CD8+ and CD4+ T cells obtained from blood. This CDR3 contains 11 residues. Trimming took off 2 bases at V and 7 bases at J, with 6 bases between the two ends. Germline V gene sequence: CDR1 MNHEY, CDR2 SVGAGI. RNA amounts of roughly 0.5 to 1 ug underwent reverse transcription with random hexamers. MiXCR, applied by TCRdb to the immunoSEQ multiplex PCR reads, yields one record per CDR3 protein. Of about 110,000 distinct CDR3 sequences listed, approximately 94% are singletons. The sequenced sample was CD8+ T cells from PBMCs. The chain recombines TRBV6-5 with TRBJ2-7; D is unclear. The clonotype was recovered from a human donor with Susac syndrome. CDR3 nucleotides: TGTGCCAGCAGTTACGGGCGGGAGCAGTACTTC. Protein sequence: CASSYGREQYF.